This T cell receptor beta chain was observed in a study of blood T cell repertoires in COVID-19. Across the whole study: The samples span acute and convalescent COVID-19 from the United States, Italy and Spain. T cells, B-cell-depleted T cells, or PBMCs supplied cDNA or gDNA.

V was pared by 4 bases and J by 7 bases, with 15 bases of the junction left unmatched. Germline loops: CDR1 SGHRS, CDR2 YFSETQ. The CDR3 totals 17 residues. The table came from immunoSEQ multiplex PCR; TCRdb's copy has only in-frame clones and leaves some out. The sample shows 100,000 to 150,000 clones, about 84% of them seen only once. Sequenced material: peripheral blood. The chain carries TRBV5-1 and TRBJ1-5; 9 bases line up with TRBD1. The origin of this receptor is a human donor in a cohort sampled during active COVID-19. In nucleotides, the CDR3 is TGCGCCAGCAGCCTTGACCGGGACAGGGAGATTAGGCAGCCCCAGCATTTT. Its translation: CASSLDRDREIRQPQHF.